This T cell receptor beta chain appears in the sequencing data of a study of T cell repertoires in cytomegalovirus infection. Study summary: HLA-C-restricted CMV epitopes, recently identified, and well-studied HLA-B-restricted ones were used by the study.

Points from the study as a whole: Public TCR beta family frequency separated CMV-and-HLA carriers, including in an independent cohort.

In germline, CDR1 is MNHEY, CDR2 SMNVEV (reference sequence). With 5 bases clipped from V and 6 bases from J, the junction kept 2 bases outside the gene matches. This CDR3 has 13 residues. Comment on this clonotype: No antigen is known for it.

TCRdb called the reads again in MiXCR, with one record for every CDR3 protein. The sample shows 95,000 to 120,000 distinct CDR3 sequences, 30% of them seen only once. The source of this sequence is a human donor in good health (CMV status not recorded). Some clones in this sample may be carry-over from other donors' samples. Sample: CD8+ T cells from cultured PBMCs, taken from culture after CMV antigen stimulation. The chain joins TRBV27 to TRBJ1-5, with 9 bases lining up with TRBD1. The CDR3 region is CASSGTGTQPQHF. CDR3 in DNA: TGTGCCAGCAGTGGGACAGGGACTCAGCCCCAGCATTTT.